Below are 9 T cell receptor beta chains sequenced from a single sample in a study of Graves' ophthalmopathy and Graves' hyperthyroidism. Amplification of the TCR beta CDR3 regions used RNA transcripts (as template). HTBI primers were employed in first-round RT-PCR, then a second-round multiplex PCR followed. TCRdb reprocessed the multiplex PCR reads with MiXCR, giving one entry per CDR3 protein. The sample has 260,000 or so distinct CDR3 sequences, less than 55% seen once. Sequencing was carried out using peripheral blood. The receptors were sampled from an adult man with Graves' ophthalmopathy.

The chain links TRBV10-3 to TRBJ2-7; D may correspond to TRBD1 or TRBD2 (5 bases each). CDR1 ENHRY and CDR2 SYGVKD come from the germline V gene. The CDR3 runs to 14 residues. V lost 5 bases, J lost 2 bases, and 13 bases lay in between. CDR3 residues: CAISLSRGPYEQYF. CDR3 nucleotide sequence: TGTGCCATCAGTTTATCGAGGGGCCCCTACGAGCAGTACTTC.

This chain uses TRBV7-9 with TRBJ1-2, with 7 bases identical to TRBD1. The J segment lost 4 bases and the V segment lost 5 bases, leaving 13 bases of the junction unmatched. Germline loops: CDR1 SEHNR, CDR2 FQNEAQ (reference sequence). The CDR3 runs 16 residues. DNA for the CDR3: TGTGCCAGCAGCCCACGACAGGGTTTTGGGGTCTATGGCTACACCTTC. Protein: CASSPRQGFGVYGYTF.

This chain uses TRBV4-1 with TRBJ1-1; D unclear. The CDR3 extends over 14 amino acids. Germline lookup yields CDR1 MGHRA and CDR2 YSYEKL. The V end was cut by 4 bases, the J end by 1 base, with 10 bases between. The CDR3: CASSREDGNTEAFF. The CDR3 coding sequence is TGCGCCAGCAGCCGTGAGGACGGGAACACTGAAGCTTTCTTT.

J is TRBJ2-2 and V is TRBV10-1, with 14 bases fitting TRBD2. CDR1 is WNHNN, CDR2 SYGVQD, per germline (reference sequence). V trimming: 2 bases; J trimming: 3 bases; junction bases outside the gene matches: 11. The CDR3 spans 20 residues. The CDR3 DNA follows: TGCGCCAGCAGTGAGATGCGTACGGGACTAGCGGGGGAATACACCGGGGAGCTGTTTTTT. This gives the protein CASSEMRTGLAGEYTGELFF.

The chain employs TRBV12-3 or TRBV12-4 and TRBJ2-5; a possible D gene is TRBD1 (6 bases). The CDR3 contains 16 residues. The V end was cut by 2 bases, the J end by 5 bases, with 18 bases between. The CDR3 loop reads CASSLRGQGYRETQYF. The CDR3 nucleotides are TGTGCCAGCAGTTTAAGAGGGCAGGGGTATCGGGAGACCCAGTACTTC.

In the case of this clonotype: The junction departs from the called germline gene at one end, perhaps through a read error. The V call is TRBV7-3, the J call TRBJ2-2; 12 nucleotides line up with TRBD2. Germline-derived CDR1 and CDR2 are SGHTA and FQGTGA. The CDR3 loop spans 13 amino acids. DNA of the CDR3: TGCGCCAGCAGCTCGGGACTAGCGGGTGAGCTGTTTTTT. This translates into CASSSGLAGELFF.

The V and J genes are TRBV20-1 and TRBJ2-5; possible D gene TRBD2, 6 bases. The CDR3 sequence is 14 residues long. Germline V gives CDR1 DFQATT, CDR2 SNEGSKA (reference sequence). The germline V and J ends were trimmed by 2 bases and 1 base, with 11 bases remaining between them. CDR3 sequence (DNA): TGCAGTGCTAGAATTAGCGGTCTCCAAGAGACCCAGTACTTC. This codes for CSARISGLQETQYF.

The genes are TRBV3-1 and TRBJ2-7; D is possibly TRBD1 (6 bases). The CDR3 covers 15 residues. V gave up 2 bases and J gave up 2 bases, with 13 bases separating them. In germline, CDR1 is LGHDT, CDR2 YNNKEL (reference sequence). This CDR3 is CASSQTLRGAYEQYF. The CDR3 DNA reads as TGTGCCAGCAGCCAAACACTCAGGGGAGCCTACGAGCAGTACTTC.

CDR3 DNA sequence: TGTGCCATCAGTCTACAGGACGGGGCCCCTGGGGCCAACGTCCTGACTTTC. Its protein is CAISLQDGAPGANVLTF. The rearrangement joins TRBV10-3 to TRBJ2-6; D is possibly TRBD1 or TRBD2 (5 bases each). The CDR3 runs 17 residues. Germline CDR1 and CDR2: ENHRY and SYGVKD. Trimming pared 5 bases from V and 2 bases from J, leaving 16 bases between.